This T cell receptor beta chain was found in a study of response to subunit inactivated influenza vaccine. Study-wide points: With each seasonal influenza vaccination, the authors suggested, few new T cells are recruited.

This CDR3 has 17 residues. With 6 bases clipped from V and 3 bases from J, the junction kept 11 bases outside the gene matches. Germline assignment: CDR1 DFQATT and CDR2 SNEGSKA (reference sequence). TCRdb redid the calling of the RT-PCR reads with MiXCR, one entry per CDR3 protein. Counted here are 450,000 to 550,000 distinct CDR3 sequences, about 25% occurring once; the ten biggest clones make up 1.5% to 2%. Comment on this clonotype: Its antigen is currently unknown.

The sequence was collected from a man aged 50 to 59 who received an inactivated influenza vaccine. Sample: CD4+ T cells sorted from PBMCs, taken roughly 5 days after vaccination. This rearrangement joins TRBV20-1 to TRBJ2-1, with TRBD2 identical over 13 bases. CDR3 nucleotides: TGCAGTGCCCTGGCGGGACTAGCGGGAAGGAACTACAATGAGCAGTTCTTC. Its protein is CSALAGLAGRNYNEQFF.